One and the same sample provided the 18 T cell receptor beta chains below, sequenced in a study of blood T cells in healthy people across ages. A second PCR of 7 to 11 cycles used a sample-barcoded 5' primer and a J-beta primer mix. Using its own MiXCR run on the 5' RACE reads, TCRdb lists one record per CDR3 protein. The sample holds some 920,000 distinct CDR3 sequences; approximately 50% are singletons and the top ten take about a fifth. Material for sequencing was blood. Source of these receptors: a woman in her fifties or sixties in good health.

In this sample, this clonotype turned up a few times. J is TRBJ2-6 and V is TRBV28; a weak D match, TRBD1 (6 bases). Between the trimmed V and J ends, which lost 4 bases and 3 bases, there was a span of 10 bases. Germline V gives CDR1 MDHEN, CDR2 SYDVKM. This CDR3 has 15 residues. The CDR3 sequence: CASSSQGDGANVLTF. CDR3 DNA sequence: TGTGCCAGCAGTTCACAGGGAGATGGGGCCAACGTCCTGACTTTC.

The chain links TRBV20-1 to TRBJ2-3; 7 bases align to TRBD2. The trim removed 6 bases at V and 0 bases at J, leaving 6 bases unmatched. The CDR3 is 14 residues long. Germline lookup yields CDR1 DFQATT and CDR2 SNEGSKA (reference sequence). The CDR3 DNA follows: TGCAGTGCAATACAGCGGGAAAGCACAGATACGCAGTATTTT. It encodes CSAIQRESTDTQYF.

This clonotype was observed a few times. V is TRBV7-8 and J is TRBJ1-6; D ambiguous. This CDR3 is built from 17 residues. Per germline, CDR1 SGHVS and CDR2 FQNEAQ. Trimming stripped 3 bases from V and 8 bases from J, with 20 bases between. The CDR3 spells CASSLQSQLGRHSPLHF. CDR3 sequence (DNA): TGTGCCAGCAGCTTGCAATCCCAGCTCGGTCGTCATTCACCCCTCCACTTT.

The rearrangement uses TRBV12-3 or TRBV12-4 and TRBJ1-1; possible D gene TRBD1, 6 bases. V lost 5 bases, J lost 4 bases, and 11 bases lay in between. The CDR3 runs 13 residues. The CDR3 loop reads CASSLRGFTEAFF. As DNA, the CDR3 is TGTGCCAGCAGTCTGAGGGGGTTCACTGAAGCTTTCTTT.

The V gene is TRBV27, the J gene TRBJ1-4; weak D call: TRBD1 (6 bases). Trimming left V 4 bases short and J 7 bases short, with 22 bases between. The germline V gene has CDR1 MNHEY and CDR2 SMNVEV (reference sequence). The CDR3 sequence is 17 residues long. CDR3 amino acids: CASSSHRVLVSGEKLFF. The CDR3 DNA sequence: TGTGCCAGCAGTTCTCACAGGGTTCTAGTATCCGGTGAAAAACTGTTTTTT.

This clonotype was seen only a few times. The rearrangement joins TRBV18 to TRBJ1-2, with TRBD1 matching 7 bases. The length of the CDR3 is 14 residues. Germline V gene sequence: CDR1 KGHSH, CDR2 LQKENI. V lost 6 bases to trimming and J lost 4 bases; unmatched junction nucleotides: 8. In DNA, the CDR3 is TGTGCCAGCTCTCTCCCGGGACAGATCTATGGCTACACCTTC. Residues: CASSLPGQIYGYTF.

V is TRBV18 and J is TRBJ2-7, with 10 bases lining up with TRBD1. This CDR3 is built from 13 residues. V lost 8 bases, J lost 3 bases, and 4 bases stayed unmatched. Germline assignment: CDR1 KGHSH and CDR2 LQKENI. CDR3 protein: CASHRDRGYEQYF. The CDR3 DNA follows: TGTGCCAGCCACCGGGACAGGGGCTACGAGCAGTACTTC.

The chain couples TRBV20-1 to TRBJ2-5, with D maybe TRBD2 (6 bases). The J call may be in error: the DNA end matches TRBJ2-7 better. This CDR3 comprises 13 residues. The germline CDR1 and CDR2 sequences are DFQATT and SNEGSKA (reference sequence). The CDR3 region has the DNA TGCAGTGCTTATCGGGAGCTCGGCAACGAGCAGTACTTC. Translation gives CSAYRELGNEQYF.

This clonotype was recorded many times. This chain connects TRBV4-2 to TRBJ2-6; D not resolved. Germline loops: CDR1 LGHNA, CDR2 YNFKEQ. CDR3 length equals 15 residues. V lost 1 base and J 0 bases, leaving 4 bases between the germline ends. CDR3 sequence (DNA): TGTGCCAGCAGCCAAGTCATCTCTGGGGCCAACGTCCTGACTTTC. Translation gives CASSQVISGANVLTF.

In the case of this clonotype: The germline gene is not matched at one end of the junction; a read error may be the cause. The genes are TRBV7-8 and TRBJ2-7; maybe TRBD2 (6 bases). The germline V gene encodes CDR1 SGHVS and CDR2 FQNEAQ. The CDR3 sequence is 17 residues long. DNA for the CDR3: TGTGCCCGCAGCGGATTTTGGAGGCGGGGCCGTTATAATGAGCAGTACTTC. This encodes CARSGFWRRGRYNEQYF.

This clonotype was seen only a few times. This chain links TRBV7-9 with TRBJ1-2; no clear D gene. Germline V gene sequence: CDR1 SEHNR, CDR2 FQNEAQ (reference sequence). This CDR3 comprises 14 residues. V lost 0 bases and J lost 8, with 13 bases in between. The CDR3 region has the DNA TGTGCCAGCAGCTTAGCGATGGGAGGCCTAGGCTACACCTTC. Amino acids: CASSLAMGGLGYTF.

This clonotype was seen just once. The CDR3 DNA is TGTGCCAGCAGCTTTAGTGGGAACTACAATGAGCAGTACTTC. It specifies CASSFSGNYNEQYF. The rearrangement uses TRBV7-2 and TRBJ2-7; D not certain. V lost 3 bases and J 7 bases, leaving 16 bases between the germline ends. The CDR3 totals 14 residues. The germline V gene has CDR1 SGHTA and CDR2 FQGNSA.

CDR3 protein: CSVVDVPDTQYF. DNA of the CDR3: TGCAGCGTTGTAGACGTACCAGATACGCAGTATTTT. The J gene is TRBJ2-3, the V gene TRBV29-1; D ambiguous. V was cut by 4 bases and J by 4 bases, with 9 bases left in between. The CDR3 consists of 12 residues. Per the germline V gene, CDR1 is SQVTM and CDR2 is ANQGSEA.

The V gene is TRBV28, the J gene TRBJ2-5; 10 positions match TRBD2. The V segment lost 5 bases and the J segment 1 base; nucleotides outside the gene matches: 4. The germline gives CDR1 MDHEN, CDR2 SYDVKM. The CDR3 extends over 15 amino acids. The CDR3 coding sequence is TGTGCCAGCAGTCTAGCGGGAGCAGGCCAAGAGACCCAGTACTTC. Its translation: CASSLAGAGQETQYF.

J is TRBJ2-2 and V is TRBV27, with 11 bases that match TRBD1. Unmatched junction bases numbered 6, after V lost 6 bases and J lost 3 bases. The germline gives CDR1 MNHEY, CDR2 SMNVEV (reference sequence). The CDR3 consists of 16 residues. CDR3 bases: TGTGCCAGCAGAGCCCGGGGACAGGGGGACACCGGGGAGCTGTTTTTT. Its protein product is CASRARGQGDTGELFF.

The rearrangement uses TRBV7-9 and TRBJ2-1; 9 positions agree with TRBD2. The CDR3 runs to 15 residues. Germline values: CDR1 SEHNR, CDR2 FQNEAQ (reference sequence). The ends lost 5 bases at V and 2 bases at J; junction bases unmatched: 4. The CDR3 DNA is TGTGCCAGCAGCACTACTAGCGGGCCCTACAATGAGCAGTTCTTC. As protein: CASSTTSGPYNEQFF.

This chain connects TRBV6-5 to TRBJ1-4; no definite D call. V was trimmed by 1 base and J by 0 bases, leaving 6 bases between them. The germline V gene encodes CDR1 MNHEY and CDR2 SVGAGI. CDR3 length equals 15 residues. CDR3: CASSYFPATNEKLFF. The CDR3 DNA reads TGTGCCAGCAGTTACTTCCCGGCAACTAATGAAAAACTGTTTTTT.

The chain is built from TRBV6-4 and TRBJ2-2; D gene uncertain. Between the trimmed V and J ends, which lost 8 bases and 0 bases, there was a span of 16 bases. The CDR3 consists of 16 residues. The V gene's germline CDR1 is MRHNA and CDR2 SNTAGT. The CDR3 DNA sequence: TGTGCCAGCTCGAACTTCCCGGCGGCGAACACCGGGGAGCTGTTTTTT. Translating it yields CASSNFPAANTGELFF.